This T cell receptor beta chain is drawn from a study of OX40 agonist ivuxolimab in advanced cancers. About the research overall: Treatment received earlier with anti-PD-1, anti-PD-L1 or anti-CTLA-4 agents was allowed, and around 40% had some. General study results and limits: Partial responders receiving 0.1-3.0 mg/kg showed among the lowest clonal expansion. On average, CD8+ T cells had more expanded clones than CD4+.

Sequencing used immunoSEQ multiplex PCR; TCRdb keeps in-frame clones, though not all of them. The sample carries about 48,000 clones, more than 75% recorded once. A word on this clone: Its antigen is undetermined.

This CDR3 comprises 12 residues. The ends were cut back, 7 bases at V and 6 bases at J, with 7 bases in the middle. From germline, CDR1 is LNHDA and CDR2 SQIVND (reference sequence). This receptor was taken from an adult with an advanced solid tumor such as melanoma, head and neck, liver or kidney cancer. This rearrangement joins TRBV19 to TRBJ1-6; no reliable D call. The source material was CD4+ or CD8+ T cells sorted from blood, sampled in a trial of the OX40 agonist ivuxolimab. The CDR3 sequence is CASTIGNSPLHF. The CDR3 coding sequence is TGTGCCAGTACCATTGGTAATTCACCCCTCCACTTT.